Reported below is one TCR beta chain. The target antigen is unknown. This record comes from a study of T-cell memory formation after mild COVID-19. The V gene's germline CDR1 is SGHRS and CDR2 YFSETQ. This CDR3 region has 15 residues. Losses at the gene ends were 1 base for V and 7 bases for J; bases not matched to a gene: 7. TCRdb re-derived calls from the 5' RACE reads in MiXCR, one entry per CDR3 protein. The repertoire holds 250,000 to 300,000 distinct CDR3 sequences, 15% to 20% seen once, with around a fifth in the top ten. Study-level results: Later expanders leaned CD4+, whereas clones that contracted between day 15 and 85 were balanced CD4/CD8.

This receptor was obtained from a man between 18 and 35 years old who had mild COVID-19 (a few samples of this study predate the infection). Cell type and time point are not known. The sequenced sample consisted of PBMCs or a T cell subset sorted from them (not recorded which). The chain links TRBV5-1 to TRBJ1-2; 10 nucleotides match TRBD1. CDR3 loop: CASSLTGTGVFGYTF. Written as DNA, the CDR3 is TGCGCCAGCAGCTTGACCGGGACAGGGGTTTTTGGCTACACCTTC.